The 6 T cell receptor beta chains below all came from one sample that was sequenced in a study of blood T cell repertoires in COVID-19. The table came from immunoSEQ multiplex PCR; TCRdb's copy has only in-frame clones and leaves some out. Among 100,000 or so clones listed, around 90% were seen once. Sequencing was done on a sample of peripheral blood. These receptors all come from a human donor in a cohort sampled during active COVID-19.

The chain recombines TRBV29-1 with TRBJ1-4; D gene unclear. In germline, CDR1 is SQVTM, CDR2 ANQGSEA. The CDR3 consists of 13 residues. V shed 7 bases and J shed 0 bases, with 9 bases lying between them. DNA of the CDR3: TGCAGCGCTGGGCCGTCAACTAATGAAAAACTGTTTTTT. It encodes CSAGPSTNEKLFF.

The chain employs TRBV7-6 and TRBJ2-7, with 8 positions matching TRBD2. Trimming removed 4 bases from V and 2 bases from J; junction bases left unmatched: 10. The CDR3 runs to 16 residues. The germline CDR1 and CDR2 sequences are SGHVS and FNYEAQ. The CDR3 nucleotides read TGTGCCAGCAGCTCAGGTGCGGGGGGCAGGGCCTACGAGCAGTACTTC. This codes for CASSSGAGGRAYEQYF.

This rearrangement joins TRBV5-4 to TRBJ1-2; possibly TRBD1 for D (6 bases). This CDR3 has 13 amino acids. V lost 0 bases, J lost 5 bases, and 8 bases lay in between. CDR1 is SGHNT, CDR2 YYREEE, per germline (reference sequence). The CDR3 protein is CASSLDRVYGYTF. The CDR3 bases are TGTGCCAGCAGCTTGGACAGGGTATATGGCTACACCTTC.

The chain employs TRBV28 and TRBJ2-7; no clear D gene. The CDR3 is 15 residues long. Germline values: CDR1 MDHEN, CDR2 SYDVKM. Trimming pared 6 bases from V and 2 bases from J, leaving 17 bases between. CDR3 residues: CASRAPSAQTYEQYF. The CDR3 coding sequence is TGTGCCAGCAGGGCCCCCAGCGCGCAGACCTACGAGCAGTACTTC.

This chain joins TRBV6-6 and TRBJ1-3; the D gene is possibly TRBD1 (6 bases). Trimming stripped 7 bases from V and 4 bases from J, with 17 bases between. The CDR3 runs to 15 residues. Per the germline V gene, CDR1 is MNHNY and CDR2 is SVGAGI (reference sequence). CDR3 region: CASTNRQARGNTIYF. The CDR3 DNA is TGTGCCAGCACCAATCGACAGGCTCGGGGAAACACCATATATTTT.

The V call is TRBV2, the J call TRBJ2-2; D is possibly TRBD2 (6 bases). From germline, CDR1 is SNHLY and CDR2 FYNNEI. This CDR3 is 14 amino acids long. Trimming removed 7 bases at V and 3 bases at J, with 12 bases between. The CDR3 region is CASTEGTDTGELFF. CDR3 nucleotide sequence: TGTGCCAGCACGGAGGGTACGGACACCGGGGAGCTGTTTTTT.